The T cell receptor beta chain under discussion was sequenced for a study of T cells in Graves' hyperthyroidism and ophthalmopathy. This clonotype was seen at least ten times. RNA transcripts were the template for amplifying TCR beta CDR3 regions. The primer set for the first-round RT-PCR of the TCR CDR3 was HTBI. One entry per CDR3 protein, called by TCRdb with MiXCR from the multiplex PCR reads. This table holds hundreds of thousands of distinct CDR3 sequences, roughly 14% found once. Sample: blood. This clonotype was sampled from a young man with Graves' ophthalmopathy.

CDR3 sequence (DNA): TGTGCCACCAGCAGAGATCGAGAGGGCATATCCTCCTACGAGCAGTACTTC. Encoded protein: CATSRDREGISSYEQYF. The chain couples TRBV15 to TRBJ2-7; the D gene is possibly TRBD2 (5 bases). The V end lost 0 bases, the J end lost 0 bases, and 15 bases lay between the germline ends. The CDR3 consists of 17 residues. Germline lookup yields CDR1 LNHNV and CDR2 YYDKDF (reference sequence).